This T cell receptor beta chain originates from a study of T cell responses to AZD1222 COVID-19 vaccine. This clone was found once. Its antigen is currently unknown. The CDR3 spans 15 residues. The germline V gene has CDR1 SGHNT and CDR2 YYREEE (reference sequence). V gave up 5 bases and J gave up 2 bases, with 16 bases separating them. Overall study results and limits: Reportedly, nearly half of unique spike TCRs recognized epitopes outside B.1.351/B.1.1.7 mutations. It should be noted that donors were predominantly white British and more often female, and clonal diversity was possibly underestimated.

The repertoire was sequenced with immunoSEQ multiplex PCR; TCRdb's copy has only in-frame clones and lacks some. The data hold roughly 150,000 clones, with about 90% observed a single time. The V gene is TRBV5-4, the J gene TRBJ1-2; D is possibly TRBD1 (5 bases). The sample consisted of peripheral blood, taken 28 days after the second AZD1222 dose. The sequence came from an adult who received the AZD1222 COVID-19 vaccine. The DNA for the CDR3 is TGTGCCAGCAGTTACAAGGGGATGGGGAACTATGGCTACACCTTC. Protein: CASSYKGMGNYGYTF.